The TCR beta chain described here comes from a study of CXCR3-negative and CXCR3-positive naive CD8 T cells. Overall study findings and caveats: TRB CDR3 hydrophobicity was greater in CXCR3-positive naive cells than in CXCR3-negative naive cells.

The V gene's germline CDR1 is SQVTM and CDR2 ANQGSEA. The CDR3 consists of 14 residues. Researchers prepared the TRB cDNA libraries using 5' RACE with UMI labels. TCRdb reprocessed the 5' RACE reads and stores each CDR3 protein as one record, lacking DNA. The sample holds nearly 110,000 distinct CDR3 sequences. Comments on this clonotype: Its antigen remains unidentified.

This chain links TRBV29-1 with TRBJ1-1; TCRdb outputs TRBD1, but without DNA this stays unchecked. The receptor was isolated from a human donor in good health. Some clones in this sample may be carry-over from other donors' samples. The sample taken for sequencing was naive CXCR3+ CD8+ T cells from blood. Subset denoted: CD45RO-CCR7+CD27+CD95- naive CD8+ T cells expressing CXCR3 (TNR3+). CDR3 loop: CSVGITGAATEAFF. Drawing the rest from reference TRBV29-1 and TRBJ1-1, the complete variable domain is SAVISQKPSRDICQRGTSLTIQCQVDSQVTMMFWYRQQPGQSLTLIATANQGSEATYESGFVIDKFPISRPNLTFSTLTVSNMSPEDSSIYLCSVGITGAATEAFFGQGTRLTVV.